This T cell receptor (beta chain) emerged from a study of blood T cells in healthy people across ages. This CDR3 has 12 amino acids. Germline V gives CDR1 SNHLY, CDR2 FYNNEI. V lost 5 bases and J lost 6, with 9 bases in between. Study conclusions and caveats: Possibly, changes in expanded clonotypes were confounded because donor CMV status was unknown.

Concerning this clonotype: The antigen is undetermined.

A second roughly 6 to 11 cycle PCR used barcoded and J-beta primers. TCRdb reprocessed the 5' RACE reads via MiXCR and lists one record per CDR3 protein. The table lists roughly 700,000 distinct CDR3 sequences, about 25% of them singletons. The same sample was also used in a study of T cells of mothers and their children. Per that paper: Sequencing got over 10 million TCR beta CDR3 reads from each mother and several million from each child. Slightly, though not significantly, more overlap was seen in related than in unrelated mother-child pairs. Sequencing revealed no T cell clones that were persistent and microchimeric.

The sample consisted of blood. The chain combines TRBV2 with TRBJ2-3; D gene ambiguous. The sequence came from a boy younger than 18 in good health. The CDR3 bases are TGTGCCAGCAGTTATTTGGGGGATACGCAGTATTTT. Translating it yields CASSYLGDTQYF.